These 23 T cell receptor beta chains originate from one sample sequenced in a study of T cell repertoires in aging, cancer and after chemotherapy. Peripheral blood genomic DNA, not sorted cells or RNA, was the template. A mixed TRB-A/B primer pool amplified rearranged TRB by multiplex touch-down PCR. TCRdb itself ran the multiplex PCR reads through MiXCR, one entry per CDR3 protein. The table lists around 5,800 distinct CDR3 sequences, 25% to 35% of them singletons. The sequenced sample consisted of blood. These receptors all stem from a human donor in good health.

Worth noting for this clonotype: Sequence at one end of the junction differs from germline and may be a read error. J is TRBJ2-1 and V is TRBV6-5, with D unclear. The V gene's germline CDR1 is MNHEY and CDR2 SVGAGI. CDR3 length: 13 residues. CDR3 DNA sequence: TGTGCCACCAGTGATTCTGAACCCCCGGAGCAGTTCTTC. Its protein is CATSDSEPPEQFF.

The CDR3 sequence is CASSITRTSLNEQFF. In nucleotides, the CDR3 is TGTGCCAGTAGTATTACCCGGACTAGCTTGAATGAGCAGTTCTTC. This chain joins TRBV19 and TRBJ2-1, with TRBD2 matching 8 bases. After removal of 3 bases from V and 7 bases from J, the junction contained 8 bases not matched to a gene. Germline V gene lookup returns CDR1 LNHDA and CDR2 SQIVND (reference sequence). The CDR3 is made up of 15 amino acids.

This clonotype was seen only a few times. The J gene is TRBJ1-5, the V gene TRBV12-3 or TRBV12-4, with 12 bases fitting TRBD1. V lost 8 bases to trimming and J lost 7 bases; unmatched junction nucleotides: 9. The CDR3 is 15 residues long. The CDR3, as DNA: TGTGCCAGCGGGGGGGACAGGGGGCTCGGGCAGCCCCAGCATTTT. Translation: CASGGDRGLGQPQHF.

This clonotype was observed a handful of times. The chain recombines TRBV27 with TRBJ2-3, with 13 bases fitting TRBD2. CDR3 length: 17 residues. The ends lost 3 bases at V and 6 bases at J; junction bases unmatched: 9. The germline V gene encodes CDR1 MNHEY and CDR2 SMNVEV (reference sequence). CDR3 sequence (DNA): TGTGCCAGCAGTTTTTACCCACTAGCGGGAGGGGCGGATACGCAGTATTTT. Its protein product is CASSFYPLAGGADTQYF.

A few counts support this clonotype. The gene calls are TRBV19 and TRBJ2-5, with 10 nucleotides matching TRBD1. Germline V CDR1 and CDR2: LNHDA, SQIVND (reference sequence). The CDR3 extends over 15 amino acids. Unmatched junction bases numbered 8, after V lost 5 bases and J lost 5 bases. The CDR3 protein is CASSPRTGGDETQYF. CDR3 DNA sequence: TGTGCCAGTAGTCCCAGGACAGGGGGGGACGAGACCCAGTACTTC.

In its sample, this clonotype ranks as medium-sized (0.01 to 0.1%). The chain combines TRBV27 with TRBJ2-6; 12 bases fit TRBD1. V was pared by 0 bases and J by 5 bases, with 8 bases of the junction left unmatched. The CDR3 runs 19 residues. Per the germline V gene, CDR1 is MNHEY and CDR2 is SMNVEV (reference sequence). The DNA for the CDR3 is TGTGCCAGCAGTTTATCGTCAACCGGGACAGGGGGCAGGGCCAACGTCCTGACTTTC. It translates to CASSLSSTGTGGRANVLTF.

The CDR3 sequence: CASRTGTIKNTGELFF. In DNA form, the CDR3 reads TGTGCCAGCCGTACCGGGACTATAAAGAACACCGGGGAGCTGTTTTTT. The J gene is TRBJ2-2, the V gene TRBV6-2 or TRBV6-3; 7 positions match TRBD2. CDR1 and CDR2 (germline): MNHEY, SVGEGT. CDR3 length equals 16 residues. V shed 8 bases, J shed 1 base, and the junction held 10 bases outside the gene matches.

The genes are TRBV10-3 and TRBJ2-1, with TRBD2 identical over 14 bases. Germline lookup yields CDR1 ENHRY and CDR2 SYGVKD. The CDR3 sequence is 17 residues long. V dropped 5 bases and J dropped 7; count of bases not matched to a gene: 10. CDR3 amino acids: CAISSGLAGGSSNEQFF. The CDR3 DNA reads as TGTGCCATCAGTTCCGGACTAGCGGGGGGTAGTAGTAATGAGCAGTTCTTC.

This clonotype was picked up a small number of times. V is TRBV28 and J is TRBJ2-2, with D tentatively TRBD1 (6 bases). The germline V gene encodes CDR1 MDHEN and CDR2 SYDVKM. V gave up 5 bases and J gave up 2 bases, with 9 bases separating them. This CDR3 spans 14 amino acids. Written as DNA, the CDR3 is TGTGCCAGCAGTCAGGGACAAAACACCGGGGAGCTGTTTTTT. It specifies CASSQGQNTGELFF. The full variable domain, in which reference TRBV28 and TRBJ2-2 provide the parts outside the CDR3, is DVKVTQSSRYLVKRTGEKVFLECVQDMDHENMFWYRQDPGLGLRLIYFSYDVKMKEKGDIPEGYSVSREKKERFSLILESASTNQTSMYLCASSQGQNTGELFFGEGSRLTVL.

A few counts support this clonotype. This chain links TRBV12-3 or TRBV12-4 with TRBJ1-2, with D uncertain. The CDR3 runs 13 residues. Between the trimmed V and J ends, which lost 2 bases and 4 bases, there was a span of 8 bases. The CDR3 region is CASSLQAAYGYTF. CDR3 bases: TGTGCCAGCAGTTTACAGGCCGCCTATGGCTACACCTTC.

This clonotype has more than one count but fewer than ten. This sequence joins TRBV11-2 and TRBJ2-5; 8 bases are a match to TRBD2. Germline trimming cut 4 bases from V and 0 bases from J; bases unmatched to any gene: 4. The CDR3 totals 15 residues. Germline CDR1 SGHAT, CDR2 FQNNGV. The CDR3 spells CASSYGGADQETQYF. CDR3 sequence (DNA): TGTGCCAGCAGCTACGGGGGGGCCGACCAAGAGACCCAGTACTTC.

This clonotype occurred a few times. The chain is built from TRBV12-3 or TRBV12-4 and TRBJ1-1; D remains unclear. The CDR3 contains 14 residues. Trimming took off 6 bases at V and 1 base at J, with 12 bases between the two ends. DNA of the CDR3: TGTGCCAGCAGGCGTAGAATGGGGAACACTGAAGCTTTCTTT. This gives the protein CASRRRMGNTEAFF.

This clonotype has only a few counts. The rearrangement joins TRBV6-6 to TRBJ2-7; 9 positions match TRBD1. Per germline, CDR1 MNHNY and CDR2 SVGAGI (reference sequence). Germline trimming cut 9 bases from V and 5 bases from J; bases unmatched to any gene: 5. CDR3 length: 12 residues. The CDR3: CASGTGRNEQYF. The CDR3 bases are TGTGCCAGTGGGACAGGGAGAAACGAGCAGTACTTC.

This clonotype counts as medium-sized. This chain uses TRBV19 with TRBJ2-6, with D uncertain. This CDR3 spans 15 amino acids. Germline CDR1 and CDR2: LNHDA and SQIVND (reference sequence). V was pared by 0 bases and J by 1 base, with 4 bases between. In nucleotides, the CDR3 is TGTGCCAGTAGTATAGAGGTGTCTGGGGCCAACGTCCTGACTTTC. It specifies CASSIEVSGANVLTF.

The chain joins TRBV5-4 to TRBJ2-7; 11 bases align to TRBD2. V was pared by 4 bases and J by 9 bases, with 6 bases of the junction left unmatched. Germline V gives CDR1 SGHNT, CDR2 YYREEE (reference sequence). The CDR3 loop spans 13 amino acids. CDR3 nucleotides: TGTGCCAGCAGCCGGGGGGGACTAGCGGCGCAGTACTTC. Translation: CASSRGGLAAQYF.

The rearrangement joins TRBV11-2 to TRBJ1-3, with TRBD1 as a possible D gene (6 bases). V dropped 4 bases and J dropped 4 bases, with 14 bases sitting between them. The germline gives CDR1 SGHAT, CDR2 FQNNGV. This CDR3 contains 15 residues. CDR3 in DNA: TGTGCCAGCAGCTGGGGGCTAGGGGACGGAAACACCATATATTTT. It codes for CASSWGLGDGNTIYF.

In its sample, this clonotype was seen a few times. The chain has TRBV29-1 and TRBJ2-5, with D possibly TRBD1 on 5 matching bases. V gave up 1 base and J gave up 5 bases, with 14 bases separating them. There are 14 residues in the CDR3. CDR1 and CDR2 from the germline V gene are SQVTM and ANQGSEA. In DNA, the CDR3 is TGCAGCGTTGAAGGGCTAGGGGTGGGGGAGACCCAGTACTTC. This gives the protein CSVEGLGVGETQYF. Full variable domain (outside the CDR3, taken from reference TRBV29-1 and TRBJ2-5): SAVISQKPSRDICQRGTSLTIQCQVDSQVTMMFWYRQQPGQSLTLIATANQGSEATYESGFVIDKFPISRPNLTFSTLTVSNMSPEDSSIYLCSVEGLGVGETQYFGPGTRLLVL.

The genes are TRBV28 and TRBJ2-2; D not resolved. V was cut by 4 bases and J by 7 bases, with 4 bases left in between. CDR3 length: 11 residues. The V gene's germline CDR1 is MDHEN and CDR2 SYDVKM. CDR3 DNA: TGTGCCAGCAGTTACATCGGGGAGCTGTTTTTT. It is translated as CASSYIGELFF. Full variable domain (rest looked up from reference TRBV28 and TRBJ2-2): DVKVTQSSRYLVKRTGEKVFLECVQDMDHENMFWYRQDPGLGLRLIYFSYDVKMKEKGDIPEGYSVSREKKERFSLILESASTNQTSMYLCASSYIGELFFGEGSRLTVL.

Points on this clonotype: Relative to the germline gene, one junction end is altered; a read error may explain this. The V gene is TRBV5-1, the J gene TRBJ2-5; D possibly uses TRBD1 or TRBD2 (5 bases each). Germline loops: CDR1 SGHRS, CDR2 YFSETQ. This CDR3 contains 16 residues. This chain's CDR3 is CASSSVSGAYQETQYF. CDR3 nucleotides: TGTGCCAGCAGCTCGGTTTCCGGGGCCTACCAAGAGACCCAGTACTTC.

The chain links TRBV30 to TRBJ2-1; TRBD1 aligns across 8 bases. The CDR3 consists of 13 residues. Germline V gene data show CDR1 as GTSNPN and CDR2 as SVGIG (reference sequence). V trimming: 1 base; J trimming: 4 bases; junction bases outside the gene matches: 0. This chain's CDR3 is CAWSGTGYNEQFF. CDR3 sequence (DNA): TGTGCCTGGAGTGGGACAGGGTACAATGAGCAGTTCTTC.

This clonotype showed up just a few times. The J gene is TRBJ1-1, the V gene TRBV6-5; 9 bases align to TRBD1. This CDR3 contains 14 residues. The germline V gene has CDR1 MNHEY and CDR2 SVGAGI. With 5 bases clipped from V and 4 bases from J, the junction kept 5 bases outside the gene matches. CDR3 nucleotides: TGTGCCAGCAGTCAAACAGGGGGCTTCACTGAAGCTTTCTTT. It yields the protein CASSQTGGFTEAFF.

This clonotype appeared a few times. The V gene is TRBV12-3 or TRBV12-4, the J gene TRBJ2-3, with no clear D. The V end lost 6 bases, the J end lost 2 bases, and 12 bases lay between the germline ends. This CDR3 spans 14 amino acids. The CDR3 DNA reads as TGTGCCAGCAGCCAGGACGGATACACAGATACGCAGTATTTT. Translation gives CASSQDGYTDTQYF.

This clonotype has just a few counts. This sequence joins TRBV5-6 and TRBJ1-6; the match to TRBD1 covers 7 bases. With 2 bases clipped from V and 0 bases from J, the junction kept 11 bases outside the gene matches. The germline gives CDR1 SGHDT, CDR2 YYEEEE. CDR3 length equals 19 residues. Here the CDR3 reads CASSFGTGTAISYNSPLHF. CDR3 nucleotide sequence: TGTGCCAGCAGCTTTGGAACCGGGACAGCCATCTCCTATAATTCACCCCTCCACTTT.